The clone carrying this T cell receptor beta chain was observed many times. What it recognizes is unknown. Germline CDR1 MDHEN, CDR2 SYDVKM. V lost 6 bases and J lost 3, with 15 bases in between. There are 14 residues in the CDR3. TCRdb reprocessed the 5' RACE reads via MiXCR and lists one record per CDR3 protein. This table has approximately 70,000 distinct CDR3 sequences, about a tenth appearing once. The data were obtained in a study of early T cells in non-severe SARS-CoV-2 infection. Overall study: Unsorted whole blood bulk RNA was sequenced, with unpaired chains.

Whole-study results and caveats: CD4 and private specificities were missed by VDJdb matching, which favored anti-spike CD8 responses.

The source of this sequence is an adult who was a healthcare worker with PCR-confirmed SARS-CoV-2 infection or an uninfected control (not recorded which). The rearrangement links TRBV28 to TRBJ2-7; D remains unclear. Sequencing used whole blood, obtained at baseline. The CDR3 DNA reads TGTGCCAGCAGCGAGAGTGGGCAGCTCTACGAGCAGTACTTC. Translation: CASSESGQLYEQYF.